This T cell receptor (beta chain) was found in a study of blood T cell repertoires in COVID-19. Whole-study context: Spain, Italy and the United States supplied samples that represented acute and convalescent COVID-19. From T cells, B-cell-depleted T cells, or PBMCs came the material, which was cDNA or gDNA.

Looked up from germline, CDR1 is SNHLY and CDR2 is FYNNEI. This CDR3 has 18 residues. Trimming took 1 base from V and 0 from J, leaving 16 bases between them. Per the original methods: Cell counts per sample came from amplifying reference gene primers. Sequenced by immunoSEQ multiplex PCR; TCRdb stores in-frame clones only, minus some. V and J calls plus clone size are reproduced from that table; the DNA served to infer D and trimming. The sample has approximately 240,000 clones; 87% are singletons. Sequencing was carried out using peripheral blood. The V call is TRBV2, the J call TRBJ2-4; D is unclear. This TCR was recovered from a woman aged 18-30 years who had recovered from COVID-19. CDR3 bases: TGTGCCAGCAGTGAAGGGTTTCCCCCCCCCGGAGCCAAAAACATTCAGTACTTC. It is translated as CASSEGFPPPGAKNIQYF.